The 19 T cell receptor beta chains below were found in one sample sequenced in a study of CD8+ T cells in alopecia areata. Sequencing used cDNA as its template, made by extracting RNA and reverse transcribing it. Profiling relied on immunoSEQ multiplex PCR, and the TCRdb table lists in-frame clones only, not all of them. The sample lists about 42,000 clones; roughly two thirds were seen once. The sample's treatment: oral pan-JAK inhibitor, 5-10 mg twice daily. The sequencing here drew on CD8+ T cells sorted from blood, taken at week 4, from a patient treated with tofacitinib. The source of these receptors is a human donor with alopecia areata.

This sequence joins TRBV30 and TRBJ1-4; D is undetermined. Germline CDR1 is GTSNPN and CDR2 is SVGIG (reference sequence). Trimming took 3 bases from V and 1 from J, leaving 6 bases between them. This CDR3 has 13 residues. The CDR3 loop is CAWRGRTNEKLFF. The CDR3 DNA reads TGTGCCTGGAGGGGCAGAACTAATGAAAAACTGTTTTTT.

This clone occurred a few times. The chain has TRBV7-2 and TRBJ2-5; weak D call: TRBD1 (6 bases). This CDR3 comprises 13 residues. Looked up from germline, CDR1 is SGHTA and CDR2 is FQGNSA. Trimming removed 6 bases from V and 5 bases from J, with 13 bases in between. CDR3 loop: CASRYRVRETQYF. CDR3 sequence (DNA): TGTGCCAGCAGGTACAGGGTTAGGGAGACCCAGTACTTC.

The chain couples TRBV18 to TRBJ2-7, with 13 bases matching TRBD2. Germline V gene data show CDR1 as KGHSH and CDR2 as LQKENI. The ends lost 3 bases at V and 4 bases at J; junction bases unmatched: 18. The CDR3 loop spans 20 amino acids. The CDR3 coding sequence is TGTGCCAGCTCACCCCTTGACAGGGGACTAGCGGGGAGAGTAGAGTACGAGCAGTACTTC. The encoded protein is CASSPLDRGLAGRVEYEQYF.

The gene calls are TRBV4-3 and TRBJ1-2; no definite D call. V was cut by 0 bases and J by 4 bases, with 9 bases left in between. This CDR3 is 14 amino acids long. The germline CDR1 and CDR2 sequences are LGHNA and YSLEER. CDR3 DNA: TGCGCCAGCAGCCAAGATGGGTCCGGCTATGGCTACACCTTC. It specifies CASSQDGSGYGYTF.

The V call is TRBV19, the J call TRBJ2-7; D unclear. Germline CDR1 is LNHDA and CDR2 is SQIVND (reference sequence). Trimming left V 3 bases short and J 2 bases short, with 11 bases between. The length of the CDR3 is 14 residues. CDR3 coding DNA: TGTGCCAGTAGTATCGGATCAGGCACCTACGAGCAGTACTTC. Translated: CASSIGSGTYEQYF.

This clone appeared a few times. The genes are TRBV5-1 and TRBJ2-5; 8 bases match TRBD1. Germline assignment: CDR1 SGHRS and CDR2 YFSETQ. The CDR3 consists of 14 residues. V gave up 3 bases and J gave up 2 bases; unmatched junction bases: 3. As DNA, the CDR3 is TGCGCCAGCAGCTGGGGACAGGAACAAGAGACCCAGTACTTC. Residues: CASSWGQEQETQYF.

This clone came up a few times. The chain carries TRBV6-5 and TRBJ2-1, with 7 bases identical to TRBD1. V lost 4 bases and J lost 0; bases outside the gene matches: 0. This CDR3 has 14 residues. Per germline, CDR1 MNHEY and CDR2 SVGAGI. The chain's CDR3 is CASSWDSSYNEQFF. The CDR3 DNA is TGTGCCAGCAGTTGGGACAGCTCCTACAATGAGCAGTTCTTC.

The chain carries TRBV7-9 and TRBJ2-7; the match to TRBD1 covers 7 bases. This CDR3 is built from 14 residues. Germline-derived CDR1 and CDR2 are SEHNR and FQNEAQ (reference sequence). After removal of 1 base from V and 3 bases from J, the junction contained 3 bases not matched to a gene. The CDR3 region is CASSLGGQNYEQYF. The CDR3, as DNA: TGTGCCAGCAGCTTAGGGGGACAGAACTACGAGCAGTACTTC.

The V gene is TRBV5-8, the J gene TRBJ1-5; D not certain. Per germline, CDR1 SGHTS and CDR2 YDEGEE. V lost 2 bases, J lost 7 bases, and 7 bases lay in between. This CDR3 contains 12 residues. The CDR3 sequence: CASSLNKQPQHF. DNA of the CDR3: TGTGCCAGCAGCTTAAATAAACAGCCCCAGCATTTT.

The chain employs TRBV5-6 and TRBJ2-3; unclear D gene. In germline, CDR1 is SGHDT, CDR2 YYEEEE. The ends were cut back, 2 bases at V and 4 bases at J, with 11 bases in the middle. The CDR3 extends over 14 amino acids. The CDR3 coding sequence is TGTGCCAGCAGCTTACCCGGGTCCGCAGATACGCAGTATTTT. Translating it yields CASSLPGSADTQYF.

DNA for the CDR3: TGTGCCTGGAGCGCAGGGAGCTCTGAAGCTTTCTTT. This encodes CAWSAGSSEAFF. This chain connects TRBV30 to TRBJ1-1; D possibly corresponds to TRBD1 (5 bases). Germline-derived CDR1 and CDR2 are GTSNPN and SVGIG (reference sequence). The CDR3 loop spans 12 amino acids. V lost 3 bases to trimming and J lost 6 bases, with 11 bases between them.

The genes are TRBV7-9 and TRBJ2-7, with D possibly being TRBD1 or TRBD2 (5 bases each). This CDR3 contains 14 residues. The V gene lost 5 bases and the J gene lost 6 bases, with 17 bases spanning the gap. Germline lookup yields CDR1 SEHNR and CDR2 FQNEAQ (reference sequence). Written as DNA, the CDR3 is TGTGCCAGCAGCCAGATAGGGGCCGGAGGCGAGCAGTACTTC. This encodes CASSQIGAGGEQYF.

There are a few counts of this clone. The chain employs TRBV19 and TRBJ1-1, with D maybe TRBD1 (6 bases). V was pared by 7 bases and J by 3 bases, with 15 bases between. The V gene's germline CDR1 is LNHDA and CDR2 SQIVND (reference sequence). This CDR3 contains 14 residues. CDR3 nucleotide sequence: TGTGCCAGTACCGAAGACAGGTGGGACACTGAAGCTTTCTTT. It encodes CASTEDRWDTEAFF.

This sequence joins TRBV30 and TRBJ2-1; tentative D call: TRBD1 (5 bases). The CDR3 covers 12 residues. Germline CDR1 and CDR2: GTSNPN and SVGIG (reference sequence). V was clipped by 0 bases and J by 7 bases, with 7 bases between them. The CDR3 sequence is CAWSVNRNEQFF. CDR3 DNA: TGTGCCTGGAGTGTAAACAGGAATGAGCAGTTCTTC.

The chain links TRBV7-2 to TRBJ2-7; 12 nucleotides line up with TRBD2. Germline CDR1 reads SGHTA; CDR2 reads FQGNSA. V lost 5 bases and J lost 2; bases outside the gene matches: 7. The CDR3 length is 16 residues. The CDR3 loop reads CASSAELAGGPYEQYF. CDR3 in DNA: TGTGCCAGCAGCGCAGAACTAGCGGGGGGCCCCTACGAGCAGTACTTC.

This clone was counted a few times. This chain joins TRBV9 and TRBJ1-2; no reliable D call. The germline V gene encodes CDR1 SGDLS and CDR2 YYNGEE. The CDR3 covers 12 residues. The V end lost 0 bases, the J end lost 8 bases, and 8 bases lay between the germline ends. The CDR3 loop reads CASSVAARGYTF. CDR3 DNA sequence: TGTGCCAGCAGCGTAGCGGCGCGGGGCTACACCTTC.

The chain employs TRBV29-1 and TRBJ2-5; no firm D call. From germline, CDR1 is SQVTM and CDR2 ANQGSEA. V was pared by 1 base and J by 0 bases, with 12 bases between. This CDR3 is built from 15 residues. CDR3 protein: CSVEGDRPNQETQYF. As DNA, the CDR3 is TGCAGCGTTGAAGGCGATAGACCAAACCAAGAGACCCAGTACTTC.

Comment on this clone: Other nucleotide sequences from this sample produce the same CDR3. J is TRBJ1-1 and V is TRBV30, with D unclear. CDR1 is GTSNPN, CDR2 SVGIG, per germline (reference sequence). V was cut by 0 bases and J by 5 bases, with 10 bases left in between. The CDR3 is made up of 13 amino acids. This CDR3 is CAWSVVRGTEAFF. CDR3 DNA sequence: TGTGCCTGGAGTGTAGTCCGGGGAACTGAAGCTTTCTTT.

The J gene is TRBJ2-1, the V gene TRBV30; 11 bases are shared with TRBD2. Per germline, CDR1 GTSNPN and CDR2 SVGIG (reference sequence). Trimming at V came to 8 bases and at J to 4 bases, leaving 7 bases not matched to a gene. This CDR3 is built from 14 residues. The CDR3 DNA reads as TGTGCCGTATGGACTAGCGGGCGTTACAATGAGCAGTTCTTC. It encodes CAVWTSGRYNEQFF.